This T cell receptor beta chain was identified during a study of T cell responses to AZD1222 COVID-19 vaccine. Notes on the study in general: AZD1222 recipients seropositive at baseline numbered only five to seven.

Trimming stripped 1 base from V and 8 bases from J, with 11 bases between. The CDR3 has 13 residues. Per germline, CDR1 MNHNS and CDR2 SASEGT. Profiling relied on immunoSEQ multiplex PCR, and the TCRdb table lists in-frame clones only, not all of them. The table records over 100,000 clones, roughly 86% of them present only once. With regard to this clone: Its specificity is unknown.

The gene calls are TRBV6-1 and TRBJ1-2; D is unresolved. The receptor was derived from an adult in good health. The sequenced sample was peripheral blood, obtained on day 0 of MenACWY control vaccination. The CDR3 nucleotides read TGTGCCAGCAGTGAAGGGGGTTTTGAGGGCTACACCTTC. Translating gives CASSEGGFEGYTF.